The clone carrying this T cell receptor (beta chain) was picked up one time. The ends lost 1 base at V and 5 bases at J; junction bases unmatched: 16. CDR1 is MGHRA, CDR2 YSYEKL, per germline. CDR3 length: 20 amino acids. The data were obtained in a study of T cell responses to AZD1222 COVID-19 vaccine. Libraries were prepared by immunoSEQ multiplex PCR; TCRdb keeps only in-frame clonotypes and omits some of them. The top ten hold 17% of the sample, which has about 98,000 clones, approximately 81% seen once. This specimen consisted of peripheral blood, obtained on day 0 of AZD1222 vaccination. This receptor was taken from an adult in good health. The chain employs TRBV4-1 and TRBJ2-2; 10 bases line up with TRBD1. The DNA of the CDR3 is TGCGCCAGCAGCCAAGTTCGCGCCCGGCCGGGACAGGGGAGGACCGGGGAGCTGTTTTTT. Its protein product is CASSQVRARPGQGRTGELFF.